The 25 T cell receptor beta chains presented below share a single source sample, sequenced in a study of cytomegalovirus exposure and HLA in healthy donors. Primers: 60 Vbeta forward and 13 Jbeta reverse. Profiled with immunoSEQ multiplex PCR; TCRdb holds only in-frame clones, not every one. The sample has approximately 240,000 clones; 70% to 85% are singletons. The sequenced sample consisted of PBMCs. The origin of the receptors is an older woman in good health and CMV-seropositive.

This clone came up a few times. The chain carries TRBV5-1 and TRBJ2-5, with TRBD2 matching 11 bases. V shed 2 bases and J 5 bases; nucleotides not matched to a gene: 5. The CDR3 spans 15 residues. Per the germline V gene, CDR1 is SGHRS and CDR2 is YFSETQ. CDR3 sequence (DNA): TGCGCCAGCAGCTTCACTAGCGGGAGAGGGGAGACCCAGTACTTC. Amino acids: CASSFTSGRGETQYF.

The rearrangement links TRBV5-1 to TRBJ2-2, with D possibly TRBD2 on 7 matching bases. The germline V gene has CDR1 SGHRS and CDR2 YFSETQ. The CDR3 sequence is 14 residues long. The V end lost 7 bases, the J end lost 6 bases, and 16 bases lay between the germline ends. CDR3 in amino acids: CASEVGGLSGELFF. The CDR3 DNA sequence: TGCGCCAGCGAAGTGGGGGGGCTTTCCGGGGAGCTGTTTTTT. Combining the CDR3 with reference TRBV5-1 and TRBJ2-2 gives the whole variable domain KAGVTQTPRYLIKTRGQQVTLSCSPISGHRSVSWYQQTPGQGLQFLFEYFSETQRNKGNFPGRFSGRQFSNSRSEMNVSTLELGDSALYLCASEVGGLSGELFFGEGSRLTVL.

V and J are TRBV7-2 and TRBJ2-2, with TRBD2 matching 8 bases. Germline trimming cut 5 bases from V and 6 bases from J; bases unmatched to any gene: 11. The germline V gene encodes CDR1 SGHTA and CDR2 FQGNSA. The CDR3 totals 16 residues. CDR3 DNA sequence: TGTGCCAGCAGCCCCCTGGGCGGGGGGAATTCCGGGGAGCTGTTTTTT. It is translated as CASSPLGGGNSGELFF.

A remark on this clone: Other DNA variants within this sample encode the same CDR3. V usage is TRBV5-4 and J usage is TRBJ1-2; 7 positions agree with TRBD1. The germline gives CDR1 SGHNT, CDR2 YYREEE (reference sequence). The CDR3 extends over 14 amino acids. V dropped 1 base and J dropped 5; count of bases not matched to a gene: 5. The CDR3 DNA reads TGTGCCAGCAGCTTGCCAGGGGGTTATTATGGCTACACCTTC. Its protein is CASSLPGGYYGYTF.

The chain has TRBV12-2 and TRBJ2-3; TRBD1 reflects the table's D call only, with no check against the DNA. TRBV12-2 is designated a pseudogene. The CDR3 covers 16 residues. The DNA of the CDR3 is TGTGCAAGTCGCTCCCAGAGAAACAGGGGGTGGGATACGCAGTATTTT. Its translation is CASRSQRNRGWDTQYF.

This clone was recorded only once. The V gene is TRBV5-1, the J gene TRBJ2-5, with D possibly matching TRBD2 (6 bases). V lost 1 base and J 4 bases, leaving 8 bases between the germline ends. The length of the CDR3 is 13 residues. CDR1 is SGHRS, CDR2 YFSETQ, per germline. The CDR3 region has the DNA TGCGCCAGCAGCTTGCCTAGCGTAGAGACCCAGTACTTC. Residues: CASSLPSVETQYF.

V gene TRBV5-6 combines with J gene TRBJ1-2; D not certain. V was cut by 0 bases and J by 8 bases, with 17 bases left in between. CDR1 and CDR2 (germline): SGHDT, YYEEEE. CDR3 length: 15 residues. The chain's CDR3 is CASSLGLVRSLGYTF. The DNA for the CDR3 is TGTGCCAGCAGCTTGGGGTTGGTCAGAAGTTTAGGCTACACCTTC.

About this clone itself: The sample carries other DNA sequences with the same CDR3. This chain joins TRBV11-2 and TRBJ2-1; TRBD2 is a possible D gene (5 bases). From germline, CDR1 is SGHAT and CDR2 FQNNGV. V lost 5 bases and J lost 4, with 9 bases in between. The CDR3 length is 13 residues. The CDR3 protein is CASSLAQYNEQFF. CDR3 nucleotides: TGTGCCAGCAGCCTAGCCCAGTACAATGAGCAGTTCTTC.

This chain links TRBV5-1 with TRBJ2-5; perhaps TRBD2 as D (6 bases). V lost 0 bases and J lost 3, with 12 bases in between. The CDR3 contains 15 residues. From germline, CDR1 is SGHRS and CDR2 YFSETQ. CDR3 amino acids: CASSLAGGDEETQYF. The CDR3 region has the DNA TGCGCCAGCAGCTTGGCAGGAGGGGATGAAGAGACCCAGTACTTC.

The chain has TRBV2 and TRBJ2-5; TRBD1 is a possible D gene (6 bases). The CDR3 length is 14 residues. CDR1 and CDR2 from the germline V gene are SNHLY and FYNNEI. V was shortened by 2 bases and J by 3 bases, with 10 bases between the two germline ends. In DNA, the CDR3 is TGTGCCAGCAGTGAACCCCAGGGGAAAGAGACCCAGTACTTC. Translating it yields CASSEPQGKETQYF.

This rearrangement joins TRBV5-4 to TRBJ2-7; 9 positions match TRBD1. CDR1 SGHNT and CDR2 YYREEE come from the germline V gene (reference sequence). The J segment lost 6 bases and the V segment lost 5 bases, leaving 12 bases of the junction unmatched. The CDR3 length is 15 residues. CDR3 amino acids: CASRPGTGLLGEQYF. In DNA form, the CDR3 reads TGTGCCAGCAGGCCAGGGACAGGGTTGTTAGGCGAGCAGTACTTC.

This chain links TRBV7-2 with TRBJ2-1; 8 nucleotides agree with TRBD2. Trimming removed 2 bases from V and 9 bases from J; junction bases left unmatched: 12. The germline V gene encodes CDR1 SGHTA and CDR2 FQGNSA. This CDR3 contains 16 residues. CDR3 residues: CASSLLRLFSGGEQFF. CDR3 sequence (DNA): TGTGCCAGCAGCTTACTCCGACTATTCAGCGGGGGTGAGCAGTTCTTC.

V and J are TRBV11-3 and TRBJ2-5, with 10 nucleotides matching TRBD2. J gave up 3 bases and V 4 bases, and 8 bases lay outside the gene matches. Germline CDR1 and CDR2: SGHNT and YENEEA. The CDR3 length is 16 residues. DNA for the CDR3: TGTGCCAGCAGCTCGAACAATCTAGCGGGAGAAGAGACCCAGTACTTC. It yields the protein CASSSNNLAGEETQYF. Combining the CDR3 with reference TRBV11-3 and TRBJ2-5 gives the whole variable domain EAGVVQSPRYKIIEKKQPVAFWCNPISGHNTLYWYLQNLGQGPELLIRYENEEAVDDSQLPKDRFSAERLKGVDSTLKIQPAELGDSAVYLCASSSNNLAGEETQYFGPGTRLLVL.

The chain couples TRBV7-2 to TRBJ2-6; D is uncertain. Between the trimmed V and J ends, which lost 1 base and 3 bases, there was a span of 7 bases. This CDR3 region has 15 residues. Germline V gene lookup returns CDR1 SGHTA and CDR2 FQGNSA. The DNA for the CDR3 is TGTGCCAGCAGCTTAGGGGCTTTTGGGGCCAACGTCCTGACTTTC. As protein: CASSLGAFGANVLTF.

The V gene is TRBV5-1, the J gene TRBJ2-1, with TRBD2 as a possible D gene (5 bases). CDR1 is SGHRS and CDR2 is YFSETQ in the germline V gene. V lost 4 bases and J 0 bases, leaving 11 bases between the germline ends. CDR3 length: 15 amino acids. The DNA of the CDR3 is TGCGCCAGCAGCCCGGACTCGTCCTCCTACAATGAGCAGTTCTTC. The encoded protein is CASSPDSSSYNEQFF.

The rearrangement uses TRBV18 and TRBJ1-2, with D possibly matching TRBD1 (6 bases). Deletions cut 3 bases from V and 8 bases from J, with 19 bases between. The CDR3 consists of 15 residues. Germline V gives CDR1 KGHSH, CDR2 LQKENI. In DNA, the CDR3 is TGTGCCAGCTCACCGAGGGGGGGGGATTCAAGAGGCTACACCTTC. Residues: CASSPRGGDSRGYTF.

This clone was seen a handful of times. CDR3 amino acids: CASSTGIKNIQYF. CDR3 DNA: TGTGCCAGCAGTACAGGGATAAAAAACATTCAGTACTTC. The rearrangement links TRBV28 to TRBJ2-4; maybe TRBD1 (6 bases). The CDR3 is made up of 13 amino acids. CDR1 and CDR2 from the germline V gene are MDHEN and SYDVKM. Trimming stripped 5 bases from V and 4 bases from J, with 9 bases between.

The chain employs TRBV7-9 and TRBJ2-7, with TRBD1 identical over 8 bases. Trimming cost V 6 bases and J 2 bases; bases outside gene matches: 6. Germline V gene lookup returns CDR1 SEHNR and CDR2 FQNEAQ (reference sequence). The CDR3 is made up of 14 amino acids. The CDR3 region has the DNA TGTGCCAGCAGGTCGACAGGGGCCCCCTACGAGCAGTACTTC. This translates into CASRSTGAPYEQYF.

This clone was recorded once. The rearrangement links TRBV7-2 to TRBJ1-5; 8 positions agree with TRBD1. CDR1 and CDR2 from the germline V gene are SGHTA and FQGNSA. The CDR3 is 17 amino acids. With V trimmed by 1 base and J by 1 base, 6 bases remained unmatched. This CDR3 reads CASSLVSGGLSNQPQHF. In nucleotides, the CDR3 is TGTGCCAGCAGCTTAGTGTCAGGGGGCTTGAGCAATCAGCCCCAGCATTTT.

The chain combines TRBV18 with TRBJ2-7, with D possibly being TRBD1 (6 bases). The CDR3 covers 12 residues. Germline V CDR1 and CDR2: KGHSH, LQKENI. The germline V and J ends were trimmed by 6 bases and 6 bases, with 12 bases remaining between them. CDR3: CASSPDRSEQYF. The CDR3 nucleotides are TGTGCCAGCTCGCCCGACAGGAGCGAGCAGTACTTC.

CDR3 nucleotides: TGTGCCAGCAGCCCGGGACTAGCGGGAACAGATACGCAGTATTTT. This sequence encodes CASSPGLAGTDTQYF. The chain has TRBV11-3 and TRBJ2-3; 13 nucleotides align to TRBD2. The CDR3 loop spans 15 amino acids. Germline trimming cut 5 bases from V and 3 bases from J; bases unmatched to any gene: 2. Germline V gene data show CDR1 as SGHNT and CDR2 as YENEEA.

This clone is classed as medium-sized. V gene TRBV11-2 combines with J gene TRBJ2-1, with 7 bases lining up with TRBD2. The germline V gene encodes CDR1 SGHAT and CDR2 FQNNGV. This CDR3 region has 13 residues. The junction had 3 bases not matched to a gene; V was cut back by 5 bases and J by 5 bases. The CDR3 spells CASSSLADNEQFF. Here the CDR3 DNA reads TGTGCCAGCAGCAGTCTAGCGGACAATGAGCAGTTCTTC.

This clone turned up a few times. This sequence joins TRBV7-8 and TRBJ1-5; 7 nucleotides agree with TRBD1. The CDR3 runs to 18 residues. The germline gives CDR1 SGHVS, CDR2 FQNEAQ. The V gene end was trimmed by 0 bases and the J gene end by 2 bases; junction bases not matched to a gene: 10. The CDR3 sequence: CASSLAATGRNGNQPQHF. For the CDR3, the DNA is TGTGCCAGCAGCTTAGCAGCGACAGGGAGGAATGGCAATCAGCCCCAGCATTTT.

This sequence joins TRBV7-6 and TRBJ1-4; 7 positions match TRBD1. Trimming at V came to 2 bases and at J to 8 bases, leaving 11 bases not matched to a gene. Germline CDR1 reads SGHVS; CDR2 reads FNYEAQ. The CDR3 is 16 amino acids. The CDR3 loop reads CASSLLNRGIGEKLFF. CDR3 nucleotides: TGTGCCAGCAGCTTATTAAACAGGGGAATAGGCGAAAAACTGTTTTTT.

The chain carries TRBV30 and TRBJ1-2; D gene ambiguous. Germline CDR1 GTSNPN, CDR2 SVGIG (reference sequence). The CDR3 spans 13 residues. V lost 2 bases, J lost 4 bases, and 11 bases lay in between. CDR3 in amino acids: CAWSKAGVYGYTF. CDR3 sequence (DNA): TGTGCCTGGAGTAAGGCCGGAGTCTATGGCTACACCTTC.